The rows below give T cell receptor beta chains drawn from one sample of a study of cytomegalovirus exposure and HLA in healthy donors. Only in-frame clones appear in the TCRdb table, and some are missing; sequencing was by immunoSEQ multiplex PCR. The table includes some 250,000 clones, nearly 90% detected once. The sequenced sample was PBMCs. All receptors come from a woman younger than 30 in good health and CMV-seronegative. Each CDR3 is given with its conserved first and last residue. A D gene is named only where the DNA matches it firmly. Not all rows give a size; the values are once, few, many and, for expanded clones, a class.

J: TRBJ2-5
size: NA
D: TRBD1
V: TRBV10-3
DNA: TGTGCCTCGAGCCCCGGGACAGGGGAGGAGACCCAGTACTTC
CDR3: CASSPGTGEETQYF

J: TRBJ1-3
size: NA
D: TRBD1
V: TRBV2
DNA: TGTGCCAGCACCTACCGGGGCCAGGGGGGAAGAAACACCATATATTTT
CDR3: CASTYRGQGGRNTIYF

J: TRBJ2-7
size: NA
D: TRBD1
V: TRBV10-2
DNA: TGCGCCAGCAGTGACCCAGGGGCAGGGGGCAAACAGTACTTC
CDR3: CASSDPGAGGKQYF

J: TRBJ2-7
size: NA
D: NA
V: TRBV21-1
DNA: TGTGCCAGCACAGAAGCGAGATACAGGAGCTCCTACGAGCAGTACTTC
CDR3: CASTEARYRSSYEQYF

J: TRBJ2-7
size: NA
D: NA
V: TRBV27
DNA: TGTGCCAGCAGTCCAGGGGATGATCTATACGAGCAGTACTTC
CDR3: CASSPGDDLYEQYF

J: TRBJ1-2
size: once
D: NA
V: TRBV5-6
DNA: TGTGCCAGCAGCTTGGCCGCGGGAGTAGAATATGGCTACACCTTC
CDR3: CASSLAAGVEYGYTF

J: TRBJ1-2
size: NA
D: NA
V: TRBV30
DNA: TGTGCCTGGAGGCGGGAGGGGTTGGACTATGGCTACACCTTC
CDR3: CAWRREGLDYGYTF

J: TRBJ1-4
size: NA
D: NA
V: TRBV19
DNA: TGTGCCAGTAGTATAGATCCGGGGGGAAGAGAAAAACTGTTTTTT
CDR3: CASSIDPGGREKLFF

J: TRBJ1-1
size: NA
D: TRBD1
V: TRBV7-9
DNA: TGTGCCAGCAGCCGGACAGGCACTGAAGCTTTCTTT
CDR3: CASSRTGTEAFF

J: TRBJ2-1
size: NA
D: TRBD1
V: TRBV19
DNA: TGTGCCAGTAGTATAGGGGCAGGGGGTAATGAGCAGTTCTTC
CDR3: CASSIGAGGNEQFF

J: TRBJ1-1
size: NA
D: TRBD1
V: TRBV9
DNA: TGTGCCAGCAGCCCGGGGGGACAGGGTATGAACACTGAAGCTTTCTTT
CDR3: CASSPGGQGMNTEAFF

J: TRBJ2-7
size: NA
D: TRBD2
V: TRBV7-9
DNA: TGTGCCAGCAGCCAGACTAGCCAAGACTACGAGCAGTACTTC
CDR3: CASSQTSQDYEQYF

J: TRBJ2-1
size: NA
D: TRBD1
V: TRBV5-1
DNA: TGCGCCAGCAGCTTGGCAAACAGGGGGAGCTCCTACAATGAGCAGTTCTTC
CDR3: CASSLANRGSSYNEQFF

J: TRBJ2-7
size: NA
D: NA
V: TRBV7-9
DNA: TGTGCCAGCAGCTTTTCCGACAGGTCCTACGAGCAGTACTTC
CDR3: CASSFSDRSYEQYF

J: TRBJ1-2
size: NA
D: NA
V: TRBV5-5
DNA: TGTGCCAGCAGCTTGCCCAGGGCCCGGGTTGACGGCTACACCTTC
CDR3: CASSLPRARVDGYTF

J: TRBJ1-1
size: NA
D: NA
V: TRBV27
DNA: TGTGCCAGCAGACTAAACCGCGTGGTCACTGAAGCTTTCTTT
CDR3: CASRLNRVVTEAFF

J: TRBJ1-4
size: NA
D: NA
V: TRBV7-9
DNA: TGTGCCAGCAGCTCCCGGGTATCGGCCGGTGAAAAACTGTTTTTT
CDR3: CASSSRVSAGEKLFF

J: TRBJ1-4
size: once
D: TRBD1
V: TRBV5-6
DNA: TGTGCCAGCAGCTTGGCCTTGGAACAGGGGGCCCGGGAAAAACTGTTTTTT
CDR3: CASSLALEQGAREKLFF

J: TRBJ2-1
size: once
D: NA
V: TRBV10-3
DNA: TGTGCCATCAGGTCAGGGGACTACAATGAGCAGTTCTTC
CDR3: CAIRSGDYNEQFF

J: TRBJ1-6
size: NA
D: NA
V: TRBV2
DNA: TGTGCCAGCAGTGATAGTTTACTCATAGCGAGCTCCTATAATTCACCCCTCCACTTT
CDR3: CASSDSLLIASSYNSPLHF

J: TRBJ1-2
size: NA
D: NA
V: TRBV7-9
DNA: TGTGCCAGCAGCTTAATGGAGGGGAGCGGAGGCTACACCTTC
CDR3: CASSLMEGSGGYTF

J: TRBJ1-1
size: NA
D: NA
V: TRBV2
DNA: TGTGCCAGCAGTGAAATCGGACAGATGAACACTGAAGCTTTCTTT
CDR3: CASSEIGQMNTEAFF

J: TRBJ2-2
size: NA
D: TRBD2
V: TRBV27
DNA: TGTGCCAGCAGTTTATTGCTAGCGGGGGGGCCCGACACCGGGGAGCTGTTTTTT
CDR3: CASSLLLAGGPDTGELFF

J: TRBJ2-4
size: NA
D: TRBD1
V: TRBV19
DNA: TGTGCCAGTAGTTTAGGGGCAGGGGGCGCTTGGGACATTCAGTACTTC
CDR3: CASSLGAGGAWDIQYF

J: TRBJ2-3
size: NA
D: TRBD1
V: TRBV4-1
DNA: TGCGCCAGCAGCCAAGATAGGGACAGACGAACTGATACGCAGTATTTT
CDR3: CASSQDRDRRTDTQYF

J: TRBJ2-3
size: NA
D: TRBD2
V: TRBV4-3
DNA: TGCGCCAGCAGCCCAGAGGCTAGCGGGGGAGCAGATACGCAGTATTTT
CDR3: CASSPEASGGADTQYF

J: TRBJ1-2
size: NA
D: TRBD1
V: TRBV6-6
DNA: TGTGCCAGCAGTGCCGGACAGGGCTATGGCTACACCTTC
CDR3: CASSAGQGYGYTF

J: TRBJ2-2
size: NA
D: TRBD1
V: TRBV4-3
DNA: TGCGCCAGCAGCCAAGTTTGGCAGGGGGCGGCCGGGGAGCTGTTTTTT
CDR3: CASSQVWQGAAGELFF

J: TRBJ2-1
size: NA
D: TRBD2
V: TRBV5-1
DNA: TGCGCCAGCAGCTTGGAAGTTTGGGGGAGGGATGAGCAGTTCTTC
CDR3: CASSLEVWGRDEQFF

J: TRBJ2-1
size: NA
D: NA
V: TRBV20-1
DNA: TGCATGGGGGGCTCCTACAATGAGCAGTTCTTC
CDR3: CMGGSYNEQFF

J: TRBJ1-5
size: NA
D: NA
V: TRBV23-1
DNA: TGCGCCAGCACTACGGAAAGACATAGCAATCAGCCCCAGCATTTT
CDR3: CASTTERHSNQPQHF

J: TRBJ1-1
size: NA
D: NA
V: TRBV6-6
DNA: TGTGCCAGCAGTTTTGCACAGGGTACTGAAGCTTTCTTT
CDR3: CASSFAQGTEAFF

J: TRBJ2-7
size: NA
D: TRBD1
V: TRBV10-2
DNA: TGCGCCAGCAGTGAGTCCGAGGGACAGGGTTATTGGGAGCAGTACTTC
CDR3: CASSESEGQGYWEQYF

J: TRBJ1-4
size: NA
D: NA
V: TRBV2
DNA: TGTGCCGGCGGGCCCCAAGCAACTAATGAAAAACTGTTTTTT
CDR3: CAGGPQATNEKLFF

J: TRBJ2-3
size: once
D: TRBD2
V: TRBV6-6
DNA: TGTGCCAGCGCATGGGCGGGGGGGTCAGATACGCAGTATTTT
CDR3: CASAWAGGSDTQYF

J: TRBJ2-1
size: NA
D: NA
V: TRBV6-5
DNA: TGTGCCAGCAGTCTTGAGCCTTACAATGAGCAGTTCTTC
CDR3: CASSLEPYNEQFF

J: TRBJ2-7
size: NA
D: NA
V: TRBV7-6
DNA: TGTGCCAGCAGCTTAACCCCGGCCGGGTTGCCCTACGAGCAGTACTTC
CDR3: CASSLTPAGLPYEQYF

J: TRBJ2-7
size: NA
D: NA
V: TRBV7-6
DNA: TGTGCCAGCAGCTTAGAGGAGGGCCCCTACGAGCAGTACTTC
CDR3: CASSLEEGPYEQYF

J: TRBJ2-1
size: NA
D: TRBD2
V: TRBV9
DNA: TGTGCCAGCAGCGGGACTAGCGGGGGTGACTACAATGAGCAGTTCTTC
CDR3: CASSGTSGGDYNEQFF

J: TRBJ2-1
size: NA
D: NA
V: TRBV6-1
DNA: TGTGCCAGCAGTGAAGGTAGCGCCGGTTTACATGAGCAGTTCTTC
CDR3: CASSEGSAGLHEQFF

J: TRBJ2-7
size: NA
D: TRBD2
V: TRBV27
DNA: TGTGCCAGCAGTTCTAGCGGGGGGGGGTACGAGCAGTACTTC
CDR3: CASSSSGGGYEQYF

J: TRBJ1-3
size: NA
D: TRBD1
V: TRBV5-1
DNA: TGCGCCAGCAGCATAATGACAGGGTCGGGAAACACCATATATTTT
CDR3: CASSIMTGSGNTIYF

J: TRBJ2-1
size: NA
D: TRBD2
V: TRBV4-3
DNA: TGCGCCAGCAGCCAAGACGCCAGCGGGGGGTCCTATGAGCAGTTCTTC
CDR3: CASSQDASGGSYEQFF